A single sample gave rise to the 3 T cell receptor beta chains below, sequenced in a study of blood T cell repertoires in COVID-19. Profiling relied on immunoSEQ multiplex PCR, and the TCRdb table lists in-frame clones only, not all of them. The table shows roughly 330,000 clones, with around 90% occurring only once. Sequenced sample: peripheral blood. The receptor source for this set is a man aged 25 to 45 with COVID-19, enrolled during active disease.

The gene calls are TRBV24-1 and TRBJ2-1; the match to TRBD1 covers 9 bases. The germline V gene has CDR1 KGHDR and CDR2 SFDVKD. J gave up 5 bases and V 5 bases, and 6 bases lay outside the gene matches. CDR3 length: 15 amino acids. This CDR3 reads CATSAGTGFDNEQFF. Written as DNA, the CDR3 is TGTGCCACCAGTGCCGGGACAGGGTTCGACAATGAGCAGTTCTTC.

V and J are TRBV7-2 and TRBJ1-2; D possibly corresponds to TRBD1 (6 bases). Per germline, CDR1 SGHTA and CDR2 FQGNSA. V gave up 4 bases and J gave up 4 bases, with 16 bases separating them. This CDR3 has 15 amino acids. This CDR3 reads CASSSRSGTIYGYTF. CDR3 nucleotides: TGTGCCAGCAGCTCCCGATCCGGGACAATCTATGGCTACACCTTC.

J is TRBJ2-5 and V is TRBV3-1 (or the pseudogene TRBV3-2); 8 bases line up with TRBD2. The germline gives CDR1 LGHDT, CDR2 YNNKEL (reference sequence). This CDR3 spans 14 amino acids. V lost 7 bases and J lost 3; bases outside the gene matches: 7. The chain's CDR3 is CASNNGRAKETQYF. CDR3 DNA sequence: TGTGCCAGCAATAACGGGAGGGCGAAAGAGACCCAGTACTTC.